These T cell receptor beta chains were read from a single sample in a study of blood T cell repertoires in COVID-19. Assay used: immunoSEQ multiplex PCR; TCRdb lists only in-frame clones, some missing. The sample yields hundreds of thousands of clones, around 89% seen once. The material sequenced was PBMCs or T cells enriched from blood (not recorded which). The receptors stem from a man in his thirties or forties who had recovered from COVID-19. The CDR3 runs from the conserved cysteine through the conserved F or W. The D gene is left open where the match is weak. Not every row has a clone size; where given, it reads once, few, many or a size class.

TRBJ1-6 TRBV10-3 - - TGTGCCATCAGGGAGGCGGTATATGGTAATTCACCCCTCCACTTT CAIREAVYGNSPLHF
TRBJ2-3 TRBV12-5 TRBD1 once TGTGCTAGTGGTTTGAACGCCGGGACAGGGCTCCATACGCAGTATTTT CASGLNAGTGLHTQYF
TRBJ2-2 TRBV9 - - TGTGCCAGCAGCGGGTACATGGGCCTACAATCTGGGGAGCTGTTTTTT CASSGYMGLQSGELFF
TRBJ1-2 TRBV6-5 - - TGTGCCAGCAGTAGGAGCACCCGGAACTATGGCTACACCTTC CASSRSTRNYGYTF
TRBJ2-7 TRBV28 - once TGTGCCAGCAGGCCAGGGCAATCCTACGAGCAGTACTTC CASRPGQSYEQYF
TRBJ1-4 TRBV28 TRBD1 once TGTGCCAGCAGGAAGGGACAGGGAAATGAAAAACTGTTTTTT CASRKGQGNEKLFF
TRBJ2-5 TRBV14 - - TGTGCCAGCAGCCAGGGGCTAGTTACCCAGTACTTC CASSQGLVTQYF
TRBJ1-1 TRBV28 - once TGTGCCAGCAGCCGGGGGTCCCCGAGGGGCACTGAAGCTTTCTTT CASSRGSPRGTEAFF
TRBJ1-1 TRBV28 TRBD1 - TGTGCCAGCAGTCCACCCGGGACAGCTGAAGCTTTCTTT CASSPPGTAEAFF
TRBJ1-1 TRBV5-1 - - TGCGCCAGCAGCTTGGAGAGGGTGAACACTGAAGCTTTCTTT CASSLERVNTEAFF
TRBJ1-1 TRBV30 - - TGTGCCTGTCCGACCGCAACGGGGACTGAAGCTTTCTTT CACPTATGTEAFF
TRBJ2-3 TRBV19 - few TGTGCCAGTAGTAAACCCGGGACAAAGGGTATAGATACGCAGTATTTT CASSKPGTKGIDTQYF
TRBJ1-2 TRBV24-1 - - TGTGCCACCAGTGATTTGTCCACGGGCTATGGCTACACCTTC CATSDLSTGYGYTF
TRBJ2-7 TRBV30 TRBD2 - TGTGCCTGGAGACATAAGGGTTCTCCTAGCGGCTCCTACGAGCAGTACTTC CAWRHKGSPSGSYEQYF
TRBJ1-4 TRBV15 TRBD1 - TGTGCCACCAGCAGAGATCAGGGGAAACAGGGGGAAAAACTGTTTTTT CATSRDQGKQGEKLFF
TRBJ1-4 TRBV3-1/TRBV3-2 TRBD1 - TGTGCCAGCAGCCTCGTCCCGGGACAGGGCCGGAGTGAAAAACTGTTTTTT CASSLVPGQGRSEKLFF
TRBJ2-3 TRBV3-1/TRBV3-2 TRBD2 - TGTGCCAGCAGCCAAGAAAGACTAGCGGGGGTCACAGATACGCAGTATTTT CASSQERLAGVTDTQYF
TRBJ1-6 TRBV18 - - TGTGCCAACCAACAGGATTTAAATTCACCCCTCCACTTT CANQQDLNSPLHF
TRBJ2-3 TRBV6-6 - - TGTGCCAGCAGTTACGTCCAGGGATACACAGATACGCAGTATTTT CASSYVQGYTDTQYF
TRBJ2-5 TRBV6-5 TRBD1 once TGTGCCAGCAGCAGGGGGCAGGGGTACCAAGAGACCCAGTACTTC CASSRGQGYQETQYF
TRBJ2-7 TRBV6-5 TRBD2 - TGTGCCAGCGCTAGCGGAGCCTACGAGCAGTACTTC CASASGAYEQYF
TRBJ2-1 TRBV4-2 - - TGTGCCAGCAGCCAAGACCAGACAGGACCCAATGAGCAGTTCTTC CASSQDQTGPNEQFF
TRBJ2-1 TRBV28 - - TGTGCCAGCACCCTACTCCGGGACACATATGAGCAGTTCTTC CASTLLRDTYEQFF
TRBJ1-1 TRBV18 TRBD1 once TGTGCCAGCTCCCTGAACGGACAGGCCCCGATATCTTTCTTT CASSLNGQAPISFF
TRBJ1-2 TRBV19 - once TGTGCCAGTAGTATCTCTGCAGAAAGCTATGGCTACACCTTC CASSISAESYGYTF
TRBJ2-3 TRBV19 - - TGTGCCAGTAGTATAGGAGAACGGTATCGGGATACGCAGTATTTT CASSIGERYRDTQYF
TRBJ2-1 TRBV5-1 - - TGCGCCAGCAGCCCCCGTCCAGAGACATGGCCGTTCTTC CASSPRPETWPFF
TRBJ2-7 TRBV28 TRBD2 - TGTGCCAGCAGTTCCCAGAGAACGGGACTAGCGGGAGCCCTCTACGAGCAGTACTTC CASSSQRTGLAGALYEQYF